The 31 T cell receptor beta chains presented below share a single source sample, sequenced in a study of blood T cell repertoires in COVID-19. TCRdb keeps only in-frame clones here, not all; method: immunoSEQ multiplex PCR. This table holds 110,000 or so clones, about 83% found once. Sequenced: peripheral blood. These receptors were obtained from a woman between 45 and 65 years old with acute or convalescent COVID-19.

This clone appeared a few times. V gene TRBV11-3 combines with J gene TRBJ2-5, with D perhaps TRBD1 (5 bases). Germline CDR1 is SGHNT and CDR2 is YENEEA. The CDR3 covers 14 residues. Trimming took off 3 bases at V and 1 base at J, with 9 bases between the two ends. In DNA, the CDR3 is TGTGCCAGCAGCTTGGGGCTAGTCCAAGAGACCCAGTACTTC. It translates to CASSLGLVQETQYF.

This sequence joins TRBV7-2 and TRBJ1-1, with 11 bases matching TRBD1. Germline V lookup: CDR1 SGHTA, CDR2 FQGNSA. The CDR3 runs 15 residues. The trim removed 6 bases at V and 5 bases at J, leaving 8 bases unmatched. CDR3 sequence: CASRPIRDRGTEAFF. CDR3 bases: TGTGCCAGCAGACCTATCCGGGACAGGGGGACTGAAGCTTTCTTT.

The CDR3 DNA reads TGTGCCAGCAGCCAAGATCATCAGGGGGCTGGCACTGAAGCTTTCTTT. Protein: CASSQDHQGAGTEAFF. The genes are TRBV4-2 and TRBJ1-1, with 8 bases fitting TRBD1. V dropped 0 bases and J dropped 4; count of bases not matched to a gene: 7. This CDR3 has 16 amino acids. Germline V gives CDR1 LGHNA, CDR2 YNFKEQ.

This chain uses TRBV18 with TRBJ2-7, with a possible D match to TRBD2 (7 bases). Per the germline V gene, CDR1 is KGHSH and CDR2 is LQKENI. CDR3 length: 15 residues. Trimming took 2 bases from V and 3 from J, leaving 14 bases between them. The CDR3 loop is CASSPRQGGVYEQYF. The CDR3 DNA reads TGTGCCAGCTCACCAAGGCAAGGGGGGGTCTACGAGCAGTACTTC.

The rearrangement links TRBV15 to TRBJ1-2; 7 bases are a match to TRBD1. The ends lost 0 bases at V and 3 bases at J; junction bases unmatched: 4. Germline V gene lookup returns CDR1 LNHNV and CDR2 YYDKDF (reference sequence). The CDR3 spans 15 residues. The CDR3 sequence: CATSRDGGQYYGYTF. Here the CDR3 DNA reads TGTGCCACCAGCAGAGATGGGGGACAGTACTATGGCTACACCTTC.

This chain uses TRBV19 with TRBJ1-5, with D perhaps TRBD1 (6 bases). In germline, CDR1 is LNHDA, CDR2 SQIVND (reference sequence). The ends were cut back, 6 bases at V and 3 bases at J, with 24 bases in the middle. The CDR3 consists of 18 residues. The CDR3 spells CASSISVGAQGFNQPQHF. As DNA, the CDR3 is TGTGCCAGTAGCATATCGGTGGGGGCCCAGGGTTTCAATCAGCCCCAGCATTTT.

The chain has TRBV7-3 and TRBJ1-1; TRBD1 agrees at 7 bases. Trimming at V came to 6 bases and at J to 5 bases, leaving 9 bases not matched to a gene. This CDR3 has 14 amino acids. The germline gives CDR1 SGHTA, CDR2 FQGTGA. In DNA, the CDR3 is TGTGCCAGCAGTTCAAACAGGGGTGGGACTGAAGCTTTCTTT. It is translated as CASSSNRGGTEAFF. Looking up the rest from reference TRBV7-3 and TRBJ1-1 gives the full variable domain: GAGVSQTPSNKVTEKGKYVELRCDPISGHTALYWYRQSLGQGPEFLIYFQGTGAADDSGLPNDRFFAVRPEGSVSTLKIQRTERGDSAVYLCASSSNRGGTEAFFGQGTRLTVV.

This chain links TRBV27 with TRBJ2-3; a possible D gene is TRBD2 (6 bases). CDR3 size: 14 residues. Trimming left V 2 bases short and J 6 bases short, with 12 bases between. The germline V gene encodes CDR1 MNHEY and CDR2 SMNVEV (reference sequence). In DNA form, the CDR3 reads TGTGCCAGCAGTTTAAGTGCGGGGACGGATACGCAGTATTTT. This gives the protein CASSLSAGTDTQYF.

J is TRBJ1-4 and V is TRBV30, with 9 bases matching TRBD1. CDR1 GTSNPN and CDR2 SVGIG come from the germline V gene (reference sequence). The CDR3 consists of 16 residues. J lost 8 bases, V lost 2 bases, and 12 bases had no gene match. CDR3 DNA: TGTGCCTGGAGTCCCCTCCAAACAGGGGGCGCCGAAAAACTGTTTTTT. Translating gives CAWSPLQTGGAEKLFF.

The rearrangement uses TRBV7-8 and TRBJ1-1, with D maybe TRBD1 (5 bases). Trimming took 3 bases from V and 5 from J, leaving 10 bases between them. Germline V gene lookup returns CDR1 SGHVS and CDR2 FQNEAQ. The CDR3 sequence is 13 residues long. CDR3 nucleotide sequence: TGTGCCAGCAGCTTGGGCGGGGGAACTGAAGCTTTCTTT. As protein: CASSLGGGTEAFF.

This clone appeared a few times. The chain links TRBV6-5 to TRBJ1-1; D not certain. The V end was cut by 6 bases, the J end by 0 bases, with 11 bases between. CDR3 length: 14 residues. CDR1 and CDR2 from the germline V gene are MNHEY and SVGAGI. The CDR3 region is CASRLVGMNTEAFF. CDR3 DNA sequence: TGTGCCAGCAGGCTAGTAGGCATGAACACTGAAGCTTTCTTT.

The gene calls are TRBV12-5 and TRBJ1-3; 7 bases line up with TRBD1. This CDR3 contains 15 residues. Germline V lookup: CDR1 LGHNT, CDR2 FRNRAP. Trimming removed 2 bases from V and 4 bases from J; junction bases left unmatched: 5. CDR3 DNA: TGTGCTAGTGGTTTGAAGGGGGCCTGGGGAAACACCATATATTTT. Protein product: CASGLKGAWGNTIYF.

This clone was recorded a few times. This chain connects TRBV5-4 to TRBJ2-2; TRBD2 aligns across 15 bases. CDR1 is SGHNT and CDR2 is YYREEE in the germline V gene (reference sequence). Trimming at V came to 5 bases and at J to 2 bases, leaving 4 bases not matched to a gene. This CDR3 has 17 amino acids. CDR3 amino acids: CASRWGLAGGNTGELFF. The CDR3 nucleotides read TGTGCCAGCAGATGGGGACTAGCGGGGGGAAACACCGGGGAGCTGTTTTTT.

This clone was seen once. CDR3 sequence: CASSPRTGAAYEQYF. For the CDR3, the DNA is TGCGCCAGCAGCCCCCGGACAGGAGCAGCCTACGAGCAGTACTTC. This chain joins TRBV5-1 and TRBJ2-7, with 7 bases aligning to TRBD1. This CDR3 comprises 15 residues. V was pared by 4 bases and J by 2 bases, with 9 bases of the junction left unmatched. Germline lookup yields CDR1 SGHRS and CDR2 YFSETQ.

The V call is TRBV19, the J call TRBJ1-1, with a possible D match to TRBD1 (5 bases). CDR1 LNHDA and CDR2 SQIVND come from the germline V gene (reference sequence). There are 13 residues in the CDR3. Trimming cost V 0 bases and J 8 bases, with 10 bases left between them. In DNA form, the CDR3 reads TGTGCCAGTAGTATAGAGGGGCTAGGGGAAGCTTTCTTT. Residues: CASSIEGLGEAFF.

This chain links TRBV29-1 with TRBJ1-2; D is unresolved. The V end was cut by 5 bases, the J end by 1 base, with 8 bases between. The V gene's germline CDR1 is SQVTM and CDR2 ANQGSEA. The CDR3 is 12 residues long. The CDR3 loop reads CSVFSRNYGYTF. CDR3 bases: TGCAGCGTTTTTAGCCGTAACTATGGCTACACCTTC.

V and J are TRBV2 and TRBJ1-2, with D tentatively TRBD1 (6 bases). The CDR3 is made up of 15 amino acids. Germline V gene data show CDR1 as SNHLY and CDR2 as FYNNEI. V was shortened by 2 bases and J by 3 bases, with 13 bases between the two germline ends. In DNA form, the CDR3 reads TGTGCCAGCAGTGAATCGGGGGGCGCCTACTATGGCTACACCTTC. Residues: CASSESGGAYYGYTF.

The chain carries TRBV19 and TRBJ2-4; TRBD1 is a possible D gene (5 bases). Germline V gives CDR1 LNHDA, CDR2 SQIVND (reference sequence). The CDR3 extends over 15 amino acids. The germline V and J ends were trimmed by 1 base and 6 bases, with 13 bases remaining between them. CDR3 region: CASSIGGGRVNIQYF. CDR3 coding DNA: TGTGCCAGTAGTATAGGAGGTGGCAGGGTAAACATTCAGTACTTC.

This chain connects TRBV6-2 or TRBV6-3 to TRBJ2-1; 8 positions match TRBD1. Trimming took 3 bases from V and 9 from J; bases not matched to a gene: 13. Germline V gene sequence: CDR1 MNHEY, CDR2 SVGEGT. The CDR3 sequence is 16 residues long. Here the CDR3 reads CASSYLTGGQGGEQFF. The CDR3 DNA follows: TGTGCCAGCAGTTATTTAACCGGCGGACAGGGCGGTGAGCAGTTCTTC.

The chain carries TRBV5-1 and TRBJ1-2, with D perhaps TRBD1 (5 bases). The CDR3 is made up of 15 amino acids. The germline V gene encodes CDR1 SGHRS and CDR2 YFSETQ. Trimming pared 0 bases from V and 6 bases from J, leaving 15 bases between. The DNA of the CDR3 is TGCGCCAGCAGCTTGGATATACCAGGGCCAAATGGCTACACCTTC. This codes for CASSLDIPGPNGYTF.

The chain links TRBV27 to TRBJ1-1, with a weak D call TRBD1 (5 bases). Trimming pared 6 bases from V and 3 bases from J, leaving 17 bases between. The CDR3 runs 15 residues. The V gene's germline CDR1 is MNHEY and CDR2 SMNVEV (reference sequence). As DNA, the CDR3 is TGTGCCAGCAGGCCGATACAGGTTGGGGACACTGAAGCTTTCTTT. It translates to CASRPIQVGDTEAFF.

The rearrangement links TRBV3-1 (or the pseudogene TRBV3-2) to TRBJ1-2; 7 positions agree with TRBD1. CDR1 LGHDT and CDR2 YNNKEL come from the germline V gene (reference sequence). This CDR3 has 14 residues. Germline trimming cut 3 bases from V and 5 bases from J; bases unmatched to any gene: 6. DNA for the CDR3: TGTGCCAGCAGCCAGGCCGGGACAGCTTATGGCTACACCTTC. Residues: CASSQAGTAYGYTF.

The CDR3 reads CASSTGRVNQPQHF. The CDR3 DNA is TGTGCCAGCAGCACCGGCAGGGTCAATCAGCCCCAGCATTTT. The genes are TRBV21-1 and TRBJ1-5; the table gives TRBD1 as D, unverified against the DNA. TRBV21-1 is deemed a pseudogene. This CDR3 spans 14 amino acids.

The chain has TRBV11-2 and TRBJ1-2; 7 nucleotides agree with TRBD1. This CDR3 is 12 amino acids long. Germline V gene lookup returns CDR1 SGHAT and CDR2 FQNNGV. The ends lost 5 bases at V and 8 bases at J; junction bases unmatched: 5. CDR3 sequence: CASSPQGGGYTF. The CDR3 DNA sequence: TGTGCCAGCAGCCCCCAGGGGGGCGGCTACACCTTC.

The chain joins TRBV5-4 to TRBJ2-5; 13 nucleotides line up with TRBD2. Germline CDR1 is SGHNT and CDR2 is YYREEE (reference sequence). The CDR3 consists of 15 residues. With 4 bases clipped from V and 7 bases from J, the junction kept 7 bases outside the gene matches. CDR3 sequence reads: CASSQTSGGKGTQYF. The CDR3 bases are TGTGCCAGCAGCCAGACTAGCGGGGGGAAAGGGACCCAGTACTTC.

The V and J genes are TRBV21-1 and TRBJ1-3; the DNA was not compared with TRBD1, the D call given in the table. TRBV21-1 is noted as a pseudogene. The CDR3 totals 16 residues. This CDR3 reads CASSLGQGVFGNTIYF. CDR3 DNA sequence: TGTGCCAGCAGCCTCGGACAGGGAGTTTTTGGAAACACCATATATTTT.

CDR3 sequence (DNA): TGTGCCACCAGCACGGGGACAGCGGTCGGGCCCCAGCATTTT. This codes for CATSTGTAVGPQHF. The V call is TRBV15, the J call TRBJ1-5, with 7 bases lining up with TRBD1. The CDR3 length is 14 residues. Germline CDR1 and CDR2: LNHNV and YYDKDF (reference sequence). The V gene end was trimmed by 4 bases and the J gene end by 9 bases; junction bases not matched to a gene: 9.

In its sample, this clone was seen once. The chain carries TRBV10-2 and TRBJ1-4, with D hard to call. This CDR3 region has 15 residues. Germline V gene data show CDR1 as WSHSY and CDR2 as SAAADI. V lost 7 bases and J lost 2, with 14 bases in between. As DNA, the CDR3 is TGCGCCAGCACCGGGGTGAGCGGGACTAATGAAAAACTGTTTTTT. It codes for CASTGVSGTNEKLFF.

The V and J genes are TRBV30 and TRBJ1-4, with 8 bases aligning to TRBD1. Germline assignment: CDR1 GTSNPN and CDR2 SVGIG (reference sequence). There are 14 residues in the CDR3. V lost 8 bases to trimming and J lost 8 bases; unmatched junction nucleotides: 13. The CDR3 here is CAGRQGMLEEKLFF. Here the CDR3 DNA reads TGTGCCGGACGACAGGGGATGTTAGAGGAAAAACTGTTTTTT.

This clone was found a few times. The chain links TRBV18 to TRBJ1-2; TRBD1 matches 8 bases. Germline CDR1 and CDR2: KGHSH and LQKENI. Trimming cost V 3 bases and J 3 bases; bases outside gene matches: 9. The CDR3 has 16 residues. In DNA, the CDR3 is TGTGCCAGCTCACCTCTTCCGACAGGGGAGGACTATGGCTACACCTTC. Amino acid sequence: CASSPLPTGEDYGYTF.

The genes are TRBV29-1 and TRBJ2-7; D unclear. The V and J ends lost 7 bases and 6 bases respectively, with 22 bases between them. The CDR3 sequence is 14 residues long. Germline CDR1 SQVTM, CDR2 ANQGSEA. CDR3 in amino acids: CSATSKSGGFEQYF. CDR3 nucleotide sequence: TGCAGCGCTACGTCGAAGTCCGGCGGTTTCGAGCAGTACTTC.